The 17 T cell receptor beta chains listed next were all sequenced from one sample in a study of blood T cell repertoires in COVID-19. Data came from immunoSEQ multiplex PCR; TCRdb stores just in-frame clones and leaves some out. The table has 50,000 to 70,000 clones, about three quarters seen once. Sequenced sample: peripheral blood. Receptors were obtained from a man aged 50 to 60 with active or convalescent COVID-19.

The rearrangement uses TRBV29-1 and TRBJ2-3; weak D call: TRBD2 (5 bases). This CDR3 contains 15 residues. CDR1 is SQVTM and CDR2 is ANQGSEA in the germline V gene. The V and J ends lost 6 bases and 0 bases respectively, with 16 bases between them. CDR3 bases: TGCAGCGTGAGCCCAGTCGGGAAGAGCACAGATACGCAGTATTTT. It is translated as CSVSPVGKSTDTQYF.

V usage is TRBV12-3 or TRBV12-4 and J usage is TRBJ1-1; D unresolved. V was trimmed by 3 bases and J by 8 bases, leaving 10 bases between them. The CDR3 consists of 12 residues. The CDR3 loop is CASSFGGPEAFF. DNA of the CDR3: TGTGCCAGCAGTTTCGGAGGGCCAGAAGCTTTCTTT.

This sequence joins TRBV19 and TRBJ2-7, with D possibly matching TRBD2 (6 bases). Germline-derived CDR1 and CDR2 are LNHDA and SQIVND (reference sequence). The CDR3 is 15 amino acids. Trimming removed 4 bases at V and 4 bases at J, with 17 bases between. CDR3 bases: TGTGCCAGTAGTACCCGGGGTAGCGGAGCTTACGAGCAGTACTTC. Translating gives CASSTRGSGAYEQYF.

V is TRBV10-3 and J is TRBJ1-1; possible D gene TRBD1, 5 bases. Trimming shortened V by 6 bases and J by 7 bases, and 15 bases separated the two germline ends. CDR3 size: 13 residues. Germline CDR1 is ENHRY and CDR2 is SYGVKD. The CDR3 coding sequence is TGTGCCATCAGCCCCGGGCTCGGGGGTGAAGCTTTCTTT. Protein product: CAISPGLGGEAFF.

The chain employs TRBV27 and TRBJ1-2; no firm D call. This CDR3 region has 14 residues. Germline V lookup: CDR1 MNHEY, CDR2 SMNVEV (reference sequence). V lost 6 bases and J 3 bases, leaving 14 bases between the germline ends. The CDR3 DNA follows: TGTGCCAGCAGGCCGACATTCGCGTACTATGGCTACACCTTC. Residues: CASRPTFAYYGYTF.

This rearrangement joins TRBV11-2 to TRBJ2-1; TRBD2 matches 9 bases. V gave up 9 bases and J gave up 0 bases; unmatched junction bases: 9. The germline V gene has CDR1 SGHAT and CDR2 FQNNGV. CDR3 size: 16 residues. The CDR3 region is CASRREGGYSYNEQFF. CDR3 DNA: TGTGCCAGTCGGCGGGAGGGAGGATACTCCTACAATGAGCAGTTCTTC.

The chain carries TRBV3-1 (or the pseudogene TRBV3-2) and TRBJ2-5; TRBD2 agrees at 8 bases. The CDR3 totals 14 residues. The V gene end was trimmed by 7 bases and the J gene end by 1 base; junction bases not matched to a gene: 5. Looked up from germline, CDR1 is LGHDT and CDR2 is YNNKEL (reference sequence). CDR3 amino acids: CASKRERIQETQYF. CDR3 DNA: TGTGCCAGCAAGCGGGAGCGAATCCAAGAGACCCAGTACTTC.

The chain uses TRBV5-4 and TRBJ2-5; tentative D call: TRBD2 (5 bases). V was trimmed by 1 base and J by 1 base, leaving 14 bases between them. CDR3 length: 16 amino acids. CDR1 is SGHNT, CDR2 YYREEE, per germline (reference sequence). CDR3: CASSLWGGLSQETQYF. The CDR3 nucleotides are TGTGCCAGCAGCTTGTGGGGTGGACTTAGCCAAGAGACCCAGTACTTC.

J is TRBJ2-1 and V is TRBV7-9; 11 positions match TRBD2. The CDR3 is 19 amino acids. CDR1 is SEHNR and CDR2 is FQNEAQ in the germline V gene (reference sequence). Trimming at V came to 5 bases and at J to 8 bases, leaving 20 bases not matched to a gene. The CDR3 DNA is TGTGCCAGCAGCCCCGGGACTAGCGGCCTGAGGGGATGGATCGATGAGCAGTTCTTC. It is translated as CASSPGTSGLRGWIDEQFF.

This chain links TRBV10-1 with TRBJ2-3; TRBD2 matches 12 bases. J lost 6 bases, V lost 0 bases, and 7 bases had no gene match. CDR3 length: 17 amino acids. Germline V gene sequence: CDR1 WNHNN, CDR2 SYGVQD (reference sequence). DNA for the CDR3: TGCGCCAGCAGTGAGTCGACACTAGCGGGGGGTCGGGATACGCAGTATTTT. Encoded protein: CASSESTLAGGRDTQYF.

The chain combines TRBV28 with TRBJ2-7; D gene unclear. Per germline, CDR1 MDHEN and CDR2 SYDVKM. The CDR3 sequence is 13 residues long. V gave up 5 bases and J gave up 5 bases, with 13 bases separating them. The chain's CDR3 is CASSPPRGHEQYF. CDR3 coding DNA: TGTGCCAGCAGTCCCCCTAGAGGCCACGAGCAGTACTTC.

The chain has TRBV19 and TRBJ1-5, with TRBD1 as a possible D gene (5 bases). The germline V gene encodes CDR1 LNHDA and CDR2 SQIVND (reference sequence). V was pared by 7 bases and J by 0 bases, with 16 bases between. This CDR3 is 16 amino acids long. The CDR3 region is CASIDAGRTSNQPQHF. Written as DNA, the CDR3 is TGTGCCAGTATTGACGCAGGGAGGACTAGCAATCAGCCCCAGCATTTT.

On this clone itself: Within the sample, other DNA sequences also encode this same CDR3. This chain uses TRBV12-3 or TRBV12-4 with TRBJ2-6, with D uncertain. The CDR3 is made up of 13 amino acids. V lost 6 bases, J lost 1 base, and 4 bases lay in between. CDR3 region: CASSPSGANVLTF. In DNA, the CDR3 is TGTGCCAGCAGCCCGTCTGGGGCCAACGTCCTGACTTTC.

J is TRBJ1-2 and V is TRBV2, with 7 bases aligning to TRBD1. The CDR3 is 14 residues long. V lost 6 bases, J lost 0 bases, and 4 bases stayed unmatched. Germline V CDR1 and CDR2: SNHLY, FYNNEI. CDR3 in amino acids: CASSPTGTNYGYTF. The DNA for the CDR3 is TGTGCCAGCAGCCCGACAGGGACTAACTATGGCTACACCTTC.

The chain has TRBV19 and TRBJ2-5; the match to TRBD1 covers 12 bases. The germline V gene encodes CDR1 LNHDA and CDR2 SQIVND (reference sequence). There are 15 residues in the CDR3. The V gene end was trimmed by 5 bases and the J gene end by 4 bases; junction bases not matched to a gene: 5. CDR3 DNA: TGTGCCAGTAGTTCCGGGACAGGGGGCCGAGAGACCCAGTACTTC. This translates into CASSSGTGGRETQYF.

The J gene is TRBJ2-3, the V gene TRBV6-1, with D perhaps TRBD2 (5 bases). Trimming took 3 bases from V and 6 from J, leaving 16 bases between them. This CDR3 is 15 amino acids long. Germline V gives CDR1 MNHNS, CDR2 SASEGT. The CDR3, as DNA: TGTGCCAGCAGTGAGCGGACTCCCCAGACGGATACGCAGTATTTT. It codes for CASSERTPQTDTQYF.

The rearrangement links TRBV7-6 to TRBJ1-3; no firm D call. CDR1 and CDR2 (germline): SGHVS, FNYEAQ. The CDR3 has 16 residues. Trimming pared 5 bases from V and 0 bases from J, leaving 14 bases between. The CDR3 coding sequence is TGTGCCAGCAGCCCCGCCCCAAGCATCTCTGGAAACACCATATATTTT. This translates into CASSPAPSISGNTIYF.